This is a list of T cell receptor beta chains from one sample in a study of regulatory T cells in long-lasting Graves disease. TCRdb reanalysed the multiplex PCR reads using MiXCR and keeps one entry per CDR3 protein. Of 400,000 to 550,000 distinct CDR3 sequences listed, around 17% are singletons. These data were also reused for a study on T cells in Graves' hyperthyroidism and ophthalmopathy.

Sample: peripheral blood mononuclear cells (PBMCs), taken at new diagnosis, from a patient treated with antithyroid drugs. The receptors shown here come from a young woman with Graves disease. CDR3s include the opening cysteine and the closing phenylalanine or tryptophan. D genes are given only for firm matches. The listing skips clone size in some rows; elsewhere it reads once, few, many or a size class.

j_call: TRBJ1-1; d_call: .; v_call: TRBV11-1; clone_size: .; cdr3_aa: CASSLEGKNTEAFF; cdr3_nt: TGTGCCAGCAGCTTAGAAGGGAAGAACACTGAAGCTTTCTTT
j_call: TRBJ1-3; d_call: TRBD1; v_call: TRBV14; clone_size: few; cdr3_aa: CAITGGFYPGNTIYF; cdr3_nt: TGTGCCATTACAGGGGGCTTTTATCCTGGAAACACCATATATTTT
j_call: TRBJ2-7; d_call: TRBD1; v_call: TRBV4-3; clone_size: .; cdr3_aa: CASSQGAGQGGYEQYF; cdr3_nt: TGCGCCAGCAGCCAAGGCGCGGGACAGGGGGGTTACGAGCAGTACTTC
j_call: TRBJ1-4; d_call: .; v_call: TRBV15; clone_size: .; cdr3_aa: CATSRFGQFNEKLFF; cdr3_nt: TGTGCCACCAGTAGATTCGGACAGTTTAATGAAAAACTGTTTTTT
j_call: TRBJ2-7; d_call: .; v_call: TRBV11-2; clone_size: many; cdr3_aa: CASSLVVGSEQYF; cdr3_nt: TGTGCCAGCAGCTTAGTCGTGGGAAGCGAGCAGTACTTC
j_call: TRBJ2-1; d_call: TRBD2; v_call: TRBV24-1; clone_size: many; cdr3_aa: CATSDLSTSGLNEQFF; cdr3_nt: TGTGCCACCAGTGATTTGTCGACTAGCGGACTCAATGAGCAGTTCTTC
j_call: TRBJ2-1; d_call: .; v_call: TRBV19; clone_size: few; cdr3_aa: CASSPQEGYNEQFF; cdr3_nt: TGTGCCAGTAGTCCACAGGAGGGGTACAATGAGCAGTTCTTC
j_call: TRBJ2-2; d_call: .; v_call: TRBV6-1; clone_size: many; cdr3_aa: CASRLLRHPRELFF; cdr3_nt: TGTGCCAGCAGACTTCTGAGACACCCAAGGGAGCTGTTTTTT
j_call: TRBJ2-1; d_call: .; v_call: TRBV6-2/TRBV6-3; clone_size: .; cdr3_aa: CASSEARTYNEQFF; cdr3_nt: TGTGCCAGCAGTGAAGCCCGAACCTACAATGAGCAGTTCTTC
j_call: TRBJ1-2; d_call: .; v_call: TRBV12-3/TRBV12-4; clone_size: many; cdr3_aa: CASSFWGYGYTF; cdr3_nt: TGTGCCAGCAGTTTTTGGGGCTATGGCTACACCTTC
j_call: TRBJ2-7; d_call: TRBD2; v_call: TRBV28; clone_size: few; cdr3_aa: CASSLSAGLLYEQYF; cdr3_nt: TGTGCCAGCAGTTTATCGGCGGGACTACTCTACGAGCAGTACTTC